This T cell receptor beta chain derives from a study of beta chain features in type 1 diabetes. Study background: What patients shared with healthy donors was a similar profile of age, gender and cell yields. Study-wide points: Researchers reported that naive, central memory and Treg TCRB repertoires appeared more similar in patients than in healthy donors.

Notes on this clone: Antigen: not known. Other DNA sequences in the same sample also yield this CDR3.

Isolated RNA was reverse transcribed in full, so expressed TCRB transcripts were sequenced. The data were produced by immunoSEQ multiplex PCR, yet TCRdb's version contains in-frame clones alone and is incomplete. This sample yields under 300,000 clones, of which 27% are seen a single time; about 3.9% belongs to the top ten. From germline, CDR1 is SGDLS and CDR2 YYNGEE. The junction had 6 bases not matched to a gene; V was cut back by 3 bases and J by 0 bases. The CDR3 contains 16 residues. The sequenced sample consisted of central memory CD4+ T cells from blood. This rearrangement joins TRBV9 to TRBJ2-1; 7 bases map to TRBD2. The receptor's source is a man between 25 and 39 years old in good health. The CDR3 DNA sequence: TGTGCCAGCAGCGCCAGCGGGGCGAGCTCCTACAATGAGCAGTTCTTC. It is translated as CASSASGASSYNEQFF.